This entry is about one TCR beta chain. This clone was seen a few times. This receptor's antigen is unknown. The record has no base qualities; no much larger clone is one base away. Other nucleotide sequences in the sample specify the same CDR3. TCR CDR3 regions were amplified from genomic DNA by multiplex PCR using the deep immunoSEQ assay. Extracted genomic DNA from each cell subset was spread evenly across all wells of several immunoSEQ 96-well plates, with each plate serving as a replicate. For sorted subsets, about 200 ng genomic DNA, equal to tens of thousands of T cell genomes, was loaded into each replicate PCR. Purified libraries were quantified with a Qubit 3.0 fluorometer, sized on a Bioanalyzer 2100, and re-quantified with the KAPA Library Quantification kit. Each immunoSEQ 96-well plate was sequenced on its own single-read 150-cycle Illumina NextSeq 550 flow cell. The source study handled its data this way. The immunoSEQ output contained only junctional sequences without quality scores, so filtering could not match that applied to full-length reads. To assign V/J genes and CDR3, sequences were annotated using PyIR, a Python wrapper for IgBLAST v1.9, with IMGT germline references. Reads were filtered out if the reads had weak V/J assignments (E-value above 1e-6), no CDR3, stop codons, out-of-frame junctions, or ambiguous translated residues. V3J clonotypes were defined as sequences sharing an identical inferred V gene, J gene, and CDR3 amino acid sequence. Percentage overlap between repertoires was computed as shared unique clonotypes divided by the size of the smaller repertoire. RTK rarefaction, the Chao1 estimator, and Recon v2.1 estimates of unobserved clonotypes were used to assess repertoire richness. Generation probabilities for all TCRbeta clonotypes obtained by the gDNA method from a few donors were computed using OLGA. Here the immuneACCESS table is served through TCRdb, limited to in-frame sequences with V and J called. Missing clones are a known gap in these copies; in checked studies unresolved V genes cover under half, and the rest lacks a known reason. The D gene and trimming were derived from the DNA, and the V and J assignments and clone size from that table. This sample lists 2,500,000 or so clones; around 93% were detected once. The leading ten clones occupy about 0.36% of the sample.

This sample was included in a study of shared clonotypes between healthy human individuals (TCRdb year 2020). Study-wide context: The cohort included three men and a couple of women between 18 and 49 years of age. For each donor, three plates each were used for CD4 naive and CD4 memory, two plates were used for CD8 naive, and one plate was used for CD8 memory. Blood TCR repertoires of five healthy adults were deeply sequenced to estimate repertoire size and the extent of clonotype sharing between individuals. To increase sequencing depth and limit assay-specific biases, different laboratories used diverse techniques to prepare libraries and sequence TCR repertoires. Each donor's leukapheresis produced roughly between roughly 0.9 and 8.9 billion PBMCs. The full study reports these points: Sharing across several donors was observed for approximately 5% of naive CD4, over 3% of naive CD8, 2% to 2.5% of memory CD4, and 0.4% of memory CD8 clonotypes. Compared with non-shared clonotypes, the clonotypes found in all four sorted-subset donors had higher generation probabilities. Estimated clonotype richness was generally larger for naive than for memory subsets. Pairwise subsampling indicated that sequencing depth was expected to affect the degree of clonotype sharing among donors. Incomplete sequencing was indicated by rarefaction of sorted-subset datasets, despite the large sequencing depth. The small number of donors limited the genetic and exposure-history diversity represented. Sampling was restricted to blood, and TCR repertoires in tissues likely differ from the TCR repertoires found in blood.

Measured from the cysteine to the phenylalanine, the CDR3 is 14 residues long. Here the CDR3 DNA is all that survives: 42 bases in frame from base 1. From V the trimming removes 5 bases and from J it removes 1 base, while the gene matches leave 1 base of the junction unaccounted for. From the germline V gene, CDR1 is MDHEN and CDR2 is SYDVKM. Healthy HIV-negative adults with no recently reported acute infections or vaccinations were included as donors. Every donor was a Caucasian adult residing in Nashville, Tennessee, USA. CD4+ T cells were enriched by magnetic negative selection; naive cells were then positively selected on CD45RA, and the negative fraction formed the memory subset. After blood collection by leukapheresis, PBMCs were isolated using Ficoll-Histopaque density gradient centrifugation and then cryopreserved in the vapor phase of liquid nitrogen. Analytical flow cytometry was used to check the purity and quantity of every magnetically sorted T cell population. Genomic DNA was isolated from each sorted fraction and quantified by UV absorbance on a Nanodrop 2000c.

This receptor was identified in a man between 18 and 29 years old in good health. Some clones in this sample may be carry-over from other donors' samples. The chain employs TRBV28 and TRBJ2-7, with 11 bases in between that match TRBD1. Material for sequencing was naive CD4+ T cells from PBMCs. Sample cell subset or site, as interpreted from the label and publication: CD45RA+ positively selected. The nucleotide sequence reads as follows: TGTGCCAGCAGTGGGACAGGGGGTTCCTACGAGCAGTACTTC. It translates to CASSGTGGSYEQYF.